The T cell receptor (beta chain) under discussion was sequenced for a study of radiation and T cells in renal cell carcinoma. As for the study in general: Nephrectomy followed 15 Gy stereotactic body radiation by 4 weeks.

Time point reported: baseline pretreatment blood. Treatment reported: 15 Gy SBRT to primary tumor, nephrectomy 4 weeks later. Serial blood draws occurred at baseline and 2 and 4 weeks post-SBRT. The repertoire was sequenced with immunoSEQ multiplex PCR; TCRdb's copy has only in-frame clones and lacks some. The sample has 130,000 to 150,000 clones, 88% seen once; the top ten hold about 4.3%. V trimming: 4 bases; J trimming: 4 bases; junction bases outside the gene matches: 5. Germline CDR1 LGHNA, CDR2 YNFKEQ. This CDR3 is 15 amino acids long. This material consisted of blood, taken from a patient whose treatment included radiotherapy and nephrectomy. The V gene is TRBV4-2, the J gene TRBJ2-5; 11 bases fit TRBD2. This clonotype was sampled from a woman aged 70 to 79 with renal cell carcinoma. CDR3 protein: CASSPGTSGAETQYF. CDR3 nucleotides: TGTGCCAGCAGCCCCGGGACTAGCGGTGCAGAGACCCAGTACTTC.